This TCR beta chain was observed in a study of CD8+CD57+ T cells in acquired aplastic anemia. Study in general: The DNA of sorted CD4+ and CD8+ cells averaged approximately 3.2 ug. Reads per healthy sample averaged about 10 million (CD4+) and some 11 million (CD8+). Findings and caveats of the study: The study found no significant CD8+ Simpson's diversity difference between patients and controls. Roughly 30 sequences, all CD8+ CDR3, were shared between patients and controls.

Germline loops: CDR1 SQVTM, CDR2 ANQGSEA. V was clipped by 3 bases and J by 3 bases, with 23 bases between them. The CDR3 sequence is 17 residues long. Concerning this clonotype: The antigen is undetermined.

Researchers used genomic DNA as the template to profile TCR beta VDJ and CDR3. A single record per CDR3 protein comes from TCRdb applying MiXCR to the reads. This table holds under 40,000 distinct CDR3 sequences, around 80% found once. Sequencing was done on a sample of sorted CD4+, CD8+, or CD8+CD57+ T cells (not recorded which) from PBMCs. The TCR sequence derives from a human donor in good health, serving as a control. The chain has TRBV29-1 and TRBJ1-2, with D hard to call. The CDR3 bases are TGCAGCGTTGAGAACGGTCCCGAAGTTAGTTTCCACTATGGCTACACCTTC. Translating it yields CSVENGPEVSFHYGYTF.